This T cell receptor (beta chain) was recovered during a study of blood T cell repertoires in COVID-19. This CDR3 comprises 13 residues. Germline V gene sequence: CDR1 SGHDT, CDR2 YYEEEE. Trimming shortened V by 2 bases and J by 2 bases, and 7 bases separated the two germline ends. Only in-frame clones appear in the TCRdb table, and some are missing; sequencing was by immunoSEQ multiplex PCR. The sample includes about 110,000 clones, around 88% of them seen just once. The sequence was collected from a man aged 45-65 years with active or convalescent COVID-19. V is TRBV5-6 and J is TRBJ2-5; D unclear. The material sequenced was peripheral blood. For the CDR3, the DNA is TGTGCCAGCAGCTTTAGAAATCAAGAGACCCAGTACTTC. Translating it yields CASSFRNQETQYF.